This T cell receptor beta chain was obtained from a study of spatial heterogeneity in lung cancer (dated 2019 in TCRdb). A note on the overall study: Beta-chain transcripts were consistently detected in greater numbers than alpha-chain transcripts, which likely reflected higher beta-chain transcript abundance. In the raw uncorrected reads, each unique combination of TCR and UMI appeared on average more than ten times. The study quantitatively compared TCR alpha and beta repertoires across multiple tumor regions, matched nontumor lung and blood in non-small cell lung cancer. Nonsynonymous mutation counts, determined by whole-exome sequencing of tumor tissue, were related to TCR repertoire features. Both alpha and beta chains were TCR-sequenced in around 230 tumor regions, under 85 matched nontumor lung samples and roughly 54 PBMC samples obtained at surgery.

This specimen's time point label, interpreted: sample taken at primary tumor resection. TCR sequencing used whole RNA extracted from tumor and nontumor lung tissue, or from cryopreserved PBMC samples, without cell sorting. The donors were approximately 70 patients from the lung TRACERx cohort who had early-stage, untreated non-small cell lung cancer. Only patients for whom sufficient RNA was available from at least two tumor regions were selected for TCR sequencing. Preparation of the library involved 5' RACE. The sequencer listed for this sample is NextSeq 500. To allow correction of PCR and sequencing errors, the TCR library protocol tagged every TCR cDNA molecule with a unique molecular identifier. The source study handled its data this way. TCR identification, UMI-based error correction and CDR3 extraction were all carried out with Decombinator tools. Expanded TCRs were defined as those above a frequency of 2 per 1,000, corresponding to the top 1% of the tumor frequency distribution. Renyi diversity was calculated using the R vegan package after each repertoire was subsampled 100 times to 5,000 TCRs. To build CDR3 similarity networks, amino acid triplet string-kernel similarity was used, and CDR3s were connected when their pairwise similarity was above 0.82. TCRdb redid the processing of the public reads, applying fastp at Q25 and MiXCR, and retained in-frame beta chains. Under each unique CDR3 protein, matching rows form one entry showing the most common genes and DNA. The V and J calls follow TCRdb's processing rather than the paper's. This sample is represented by tens of thousands of distinct CDR3 sequences; more than 8% of them were singletons. Jointly, the top ten make up around 36% of the sample.

Broad study findings and their caveats: Ubiquitous expanded tumor TCRs were found in blood more often at tumor resection than at routine follow-up. Additional single-cell paired TCR alpha and beta sequencing was considered necessary to confirm, at a functional level, the hypothesis that regional TCRs recognize regional mutations.

About this clonotype: Its antigen remains unidentified. One base away there is no much larger clone; base qualities are not given.

V gives up 4 bases and J gives up 0 bases, and the segment between their germline ends measures 17 bases. Sequences LNHDA (CDR1) and SQIVND (CDR2) are obtained from the germline V gene (reference sequence). The CDR3, cysteine through phenylalanine, is 17 amino acids long. The kept DNA is CDR3 alone, 51 bases in frame from the first base. The TCR sequence derives from a female donor with early-stage non-small cell lung cancer. The chain joins TRBV19 to TRBJ2-3, with a weak D call of TRBD2 (6 bases match). The starting material was PBMCs, obtained at surgery. The DNA sequence is TGTGCCAGTAGTAGAGATCGGGAGAATGATAGCACAGATACGCAGTATTTT. Translated, it reads CASSRDRENDSTDTQYF.